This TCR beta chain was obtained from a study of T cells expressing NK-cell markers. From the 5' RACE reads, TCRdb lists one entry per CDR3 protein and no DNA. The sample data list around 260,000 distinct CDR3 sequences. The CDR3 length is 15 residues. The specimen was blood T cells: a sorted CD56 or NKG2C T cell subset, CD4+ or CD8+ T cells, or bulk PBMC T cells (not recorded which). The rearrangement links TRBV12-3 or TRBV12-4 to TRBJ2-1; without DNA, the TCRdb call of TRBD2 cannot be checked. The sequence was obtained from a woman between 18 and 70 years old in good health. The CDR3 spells CASSLVQRGVNEQFF.